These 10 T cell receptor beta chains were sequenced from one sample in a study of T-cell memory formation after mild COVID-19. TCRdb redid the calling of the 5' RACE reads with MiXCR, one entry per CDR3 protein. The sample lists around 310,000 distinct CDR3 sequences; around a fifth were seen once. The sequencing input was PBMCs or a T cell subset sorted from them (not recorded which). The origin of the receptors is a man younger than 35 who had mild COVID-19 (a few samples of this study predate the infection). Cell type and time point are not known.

DNA for the CDR3: TGTGCCAGCAGCTTAGCGGTTCAGGGCGCCTACACCTTC. It codes for CASSLAVQGAYTF. V gene TRBV7-6 combines with J gene TRBJ1-2; weak D call: TRBD1 (5 bases). Germline V gene lookup returns CDR1 SGHVS and CDR2 FNYEAQ. This CDR3 is 13 amino acids long. The V gene lost 0 bases and the J gene lost 10 bases, with 12 bases spanning the gap.

Here the CDR3 DNA reads TGCGCCAGCAGCTTTACAGCCGCTGATTTCGGGGAGCTGTTTTTT. Translated: CASSFTAADFGELFF. The J gene is TRBJ2-2, the V gene TRBV5-1; D ambiguous. Germline assignment: CDR1 SGHRS and CDR2 YFSETQ. The V end was cut by 2 bases, the J end by 7 bases, with 15 bases between. The CDR3 runs to 15 residues.

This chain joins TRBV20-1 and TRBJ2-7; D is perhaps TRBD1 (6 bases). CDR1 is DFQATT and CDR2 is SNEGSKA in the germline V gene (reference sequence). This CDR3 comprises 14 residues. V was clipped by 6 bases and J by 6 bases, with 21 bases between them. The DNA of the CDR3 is TGCAGTGCCTCCTTCAACAGGGACCCACGCGAGCAGTACTTC. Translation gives CSASFNRDPREQYF.

CDR3 amino acids: CASSLALTAAGNTIYF. The CDR3 DNA is TGTGCCAGCAGCTTAGCGCTTACGGCAGCCGGAAACACCATATATTTT. V usage is TRBV7-8 and J usage is TRBJ1-3; D gene uncertain. Germline-derived CDR1 and CDR2 are SGHVS and FQNEAQ. The CDR3 consists of 16 residues. The V and J ends lost 0 bases and 4 bases respectively, with 13 bases between them.

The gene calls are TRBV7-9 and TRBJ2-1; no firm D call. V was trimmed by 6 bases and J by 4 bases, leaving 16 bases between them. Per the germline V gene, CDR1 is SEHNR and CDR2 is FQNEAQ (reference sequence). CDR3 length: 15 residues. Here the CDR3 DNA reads TGTGCCAGCAGTCGAGTCGGTGCCCAATACAATGAGCAGTTCTTC. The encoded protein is CASSRVGAQYNEQFF. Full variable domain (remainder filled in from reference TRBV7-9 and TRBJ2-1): DTGVSQNPRHKITKRGQNVTFRCDPISEHNRLYWYRQTLGQGPEFLTYFQNEAQLEKSRLLSDRFSAERPKGSFSTLEIQRTEQGDSAMYLCASSRVGAQYNEQFFGPGTRLTVL.

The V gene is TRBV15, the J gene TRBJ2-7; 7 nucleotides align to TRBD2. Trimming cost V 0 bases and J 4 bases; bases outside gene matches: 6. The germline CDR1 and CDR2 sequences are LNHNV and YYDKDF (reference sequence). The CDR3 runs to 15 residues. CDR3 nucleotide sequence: TGTGCCACCAGCAGAGATCGGGGGGAAGGTTACGAGCAGTACTTC. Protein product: CATSRDRGEGYEQYF.

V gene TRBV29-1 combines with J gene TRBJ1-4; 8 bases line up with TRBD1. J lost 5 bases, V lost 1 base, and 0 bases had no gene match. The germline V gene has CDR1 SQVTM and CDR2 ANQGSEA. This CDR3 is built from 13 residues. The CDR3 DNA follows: TGCAGCGTTGAAGGGACAGGGAATGAAAAACTGTTTTTT. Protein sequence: CSVEGTGNEKLFF.

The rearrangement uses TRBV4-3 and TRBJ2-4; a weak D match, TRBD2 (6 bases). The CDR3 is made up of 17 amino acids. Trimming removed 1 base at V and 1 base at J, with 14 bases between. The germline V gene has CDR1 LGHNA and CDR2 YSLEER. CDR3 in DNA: TGCGCCAGCAGCCAAGGAGCCCCACGGGGGGCCAAAAACATTCAGTACTTC. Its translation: CASSQGAPRGAKNIQYF.

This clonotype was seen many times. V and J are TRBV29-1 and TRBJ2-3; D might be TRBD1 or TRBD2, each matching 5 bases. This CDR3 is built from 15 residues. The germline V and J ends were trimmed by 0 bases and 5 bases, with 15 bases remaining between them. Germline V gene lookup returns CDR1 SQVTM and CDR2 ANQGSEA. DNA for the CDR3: TGCAGCGTTGAAGATCTCACGGGGCTAGGAGATACGCAGTATTTT. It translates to CSVEDLTGLGDTQYF.

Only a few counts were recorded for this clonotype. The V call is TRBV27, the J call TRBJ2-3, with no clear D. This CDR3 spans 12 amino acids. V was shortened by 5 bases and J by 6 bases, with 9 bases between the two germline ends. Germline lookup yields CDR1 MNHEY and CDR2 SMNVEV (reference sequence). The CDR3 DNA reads TGTGCCAGCAGTCCCTCACCGGATACGCAGTATTTT. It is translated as CASSPSPDTQYF.